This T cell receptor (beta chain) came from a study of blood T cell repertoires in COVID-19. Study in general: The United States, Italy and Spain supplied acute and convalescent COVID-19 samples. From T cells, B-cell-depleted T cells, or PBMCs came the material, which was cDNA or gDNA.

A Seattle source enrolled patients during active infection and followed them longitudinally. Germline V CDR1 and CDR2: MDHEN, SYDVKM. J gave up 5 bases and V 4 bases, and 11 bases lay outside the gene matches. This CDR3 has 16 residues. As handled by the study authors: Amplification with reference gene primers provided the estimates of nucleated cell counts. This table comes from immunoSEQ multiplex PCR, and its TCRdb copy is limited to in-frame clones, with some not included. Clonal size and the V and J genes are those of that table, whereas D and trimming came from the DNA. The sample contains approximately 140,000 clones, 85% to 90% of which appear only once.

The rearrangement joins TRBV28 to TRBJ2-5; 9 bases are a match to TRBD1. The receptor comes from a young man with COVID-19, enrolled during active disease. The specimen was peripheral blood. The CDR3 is CASSSHTGQGQETQYF. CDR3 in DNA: TGTGCCAGCAGTTCACACACGGGACAGGGACAGGAGACCCAGTACTTC.